Following are 26 T cell receptor beta chains from one sample sequenced in a study of T cells in localized non-small cell lung cancer. Repertoires were generated with immunoSEQ multiplex PCR, while TCRdb's copy carries only in-frame clones and drops some. The sample holds some 32,000 clones, approximately 94% seen once. Here the sequenced sample was peripheral blood, taken before any cancer treatment. These receptors came from a woman aged 35 to 69 with stage I lung adenocarcinoma.

The V call is TRBV27, the J call TRBJ1-1; TRBD1 is a possible D gene (6 bases). The CDR3 is 16 residues long. V was pared by 6 bases and J by 2 bases, with 19 bases between. Germline lookup yields CDR1 MNHEY and CDR2 SMNVEV (reference sequence). CDR3 nucleotides: TGTGCCAGCAGGATACAGGGTTATCGGAAAAACACTGAAGCTTTCTTT. It yields the protein CASRIQGYRKNTEAFF.

The V gene is TRBV7-2, the J gene TRBJ2-1; D gene ambiguous. CDR3 length equals 14 residues. Germline V CDR1 and CDR2: SGHTA, FQGNSA. The V gene lost 1 base and the J gene lost 0 bases, with 4 bases spanning the gap. CDR3 nucleotide sequence: TGTGCCAGCAGCTTAGAGCGCTCCTACAATGAGCAGTTCTTC. Encoded protein: CASSLERSYNEQFF.

This rearrangement joins TRBV18 to TRBJ2-1; possibly TRBD2 for D (5 bases). The CDR3 is made up of 15 amino acids. V was clipped by 3 bases and J by 6 bases, with 15 bases between them. Germline V gene lookup returns CDR1 KGHSH and CDR2 LQKENI. The chain's CDR3 is CASSPQTPRGNEQFF. The CDR3 region has the DNA TGTGCCAGCTCACCCCAGACTCCACGGGGCAATGAGCAGTTCTTC. The full variable domain, rest sourced from reference TRBV18 and TRBJ2-1, is NAGVMQNPRHLVRRRGQEARLRCSPMKGHSHVYWYRQLPEEGLKFMVYLQKENIIDESGMPKERFSAEFPKEGPSILRIQQVVRGDSAAYFCASSPQTPRGNEQFFGPGTRLTVL.

This clone appeared once. The J gene is TRBJ1-2, the V gene TRBV6-5; maybe TRBD1 (6 bases). Trimming cost V 2 bases and J 6 bases, with 16 bases left between them. CDR1 is MNHEY and CDR2 is SVGAGI in the germline V gene. This CDR3 contains 15 residues. CDR3 in amino acids: CASSYRGGGGDGYTF. The CDR3 coding sequence is TGTGCCAGCAGTTACAGGGGTGGGGGCGGAGATGGCTACACCTTC.

This clone was seen just once. The chain links TRBV7-2 to TRBJ1-6; 7 bases are a match to TRBD1. Germline V gives CDR1 SGHTA, CDR2 FQGNSA. The CDR3 has 15 residues. V was clipped by 3 bases and J by 9 bases; unmatched bases: 8. CDR3 protein: CASSFRGGEGSPLHF. CDR3 DNA sequence: TGTGCCAGCAGCTTCAGGGGGGGGGAGGGTTCACCCCTCCACTTT.

The gene calls are TRBV20-1 and TRBJ2-1; no definite D call. From germline, CDR1 is DFQATT and CDR2 SNEGSKA (reference sequence). The CDR3 consists of 11 residues. Trimming left V 3 bases short and J 10 bases short, with 10 bases between. For the CDR3, the DNA is TGCAGTGCTAGTCCCAGCGACGAGCAGTTCTTC. Its protein is CSASPSDEQFF.

The V and J genes are TRBV2 and TRBJ2-1, with D perhaps TRBD1 (5 bases). Between the trimmed V and J ends, which lost 6 bases and 3 bases, there was a span of 12 bases. This CDR3 has 14 amino acids. Germline lookup yields CDR1 SNHLY and CDR2 FYNNEI. The CDR3 sequence: CASSKVTGYNEQFF. CDR3 in DNA: TGTGCCAGCAGCAAGGTCACAGGCTACAATGAGCAGTTCTTC. The variable domain in full, with the rest retrieved from reference TRBV2 and TRBJ2-1, is EPEVTQTPSHQVTQMGQEVILRCVPISNHLYFYWYRQILGQKVEFLVSFYNNEISEKSEIFDDQFSVERPDGSNFTLKIRSTKLEDSAMYFCASSKVTGYNEQFFGPGTRLTVL.

The chain recombines TRBV9 with TRBJ2-2; the match to TRBD2 covers 13 bases. J was trimmed by 8 bases and V by 2 bases; bases with no gene match: 21. This CDR3 comprises 21 residues. The germline V gene encodes CDR1 SGDLS and CDR2 YYNGEE. The CDR3 DNA is TGTGCCAGCAGCGTGGAAGACCTACAGGGAACTAGCGGGAGGGAAGAGGGGGAGCTGTTTTTT. Protein: CASSVEDLQGTSGREEGELFF.

V gene TRBV5-4 combines with J gene TRBJ2-3; 8 nucleotides align to TRBD2. The CDR3 covers 17 residues. Trimming at V came to 0 bases and at J to 2 bases, leaving 8 bases not matched to a gene. The V gene's germline CDR1 is SGHNT and CDR2 YYREEE (reference sequence). This CDR3 is CASSLAGGKGSTDTQYF. The CDR3 DNA follows: TGTGCCAGCAGCTTGGCGGGGGGGAAAGGATCCACAGATACGCAGTATTTT.

The chain joins TRBV6-4 to TRBJ2-7; a weak D match, TRBD2 (6 bases). Germline CDR1 MRHNA, CDR2 SNTAGT. Trimming left V 4 bases short and J 6 bases short, with 16 bases between. The CDR3 loop spans 14 amino acids. CDR3 protein: CASSARVGGGEQYF. Here the CDR3 DNA reads TGTGCCAGCAGTGCTCGGGTGGGGGGAGGCGAGCAGTACTTC.

CDR3 amino acids: CASSTGYSYEQYF. CDR3 sequence (DNA): TGTGCCAGCAGTACAGGGTACTCCTACGAGCAGTACTTC. The chain recombines TRBV6-5 with TRBJ2-7, with D tentatively TRBD1 (6 bases). The ends were cut back, 5 bases at V and 0 bases at J, with 8 bases in the middle. The CDR3 has 13 residues. The germline V gene has CDR1 MNHEY and CDR2 SVGAGI.

J is TRBJ1-6 and V is TRBV7-2; 9 nucleotides line up with TRBD1. The germline gives CDR1 SGHTA, CDR2 FQGNSA. The CDR3 runs to 16 residues. V dropped 8 bases and J dropped 1; count of bases not matched to a gene: 6. The CDR3 DNA follows: TGTGCCAGCCTATCCGGACAGGGGTCCTATAATTCACCCCTCCACTTT. Its translation: CASLSGQGSYNSPLHF.

The V gene is TRBV5-1, the J gene TRBJ2-7, with D unclear. V was clipped by 3 bases and J by 1 base, with 17 bases between them. The CDR3 loop spans 16 amino acids. Germline CDR1 is SGHRS and CDR2 is YFSETQ. The CDR3 DNA follows: TGCGCCAGCAGCTCGAGATCCGGACCTAAATCCTACGAGCAGTACTTC. Its translation: CASSSRSGPKSYEQYF.

This chain joins TRBV18 and TRBJ1-5, with 7 nucleotides matching TRBD1. V lost 4 bases and J lost 4; bases outside the gene matches: 10. The CDR3 has 16 residues. Germline CDR1 is KGHSH and CDR2 is LQKENI. CDR3 nucleotides: TGTGCCAGCTCACAAGACTGGGACAGACCAAATCAGCCCCAGCATTTT. Translating it yields CASSQDWDRPNQPQHF.

The chain has TRBV2 and TRBJ2-5; no clear D. The DNA end lines up better with TRBJ2-7; the J call may be wrong. The CDR3 consists of 11 residues. Germline CDR1 SNHLY, CDR2 FYNNEI. The CDR3 DNA follows: TGTGCCAGCAGTGTTAAGAACGAGCAGTACTTC. This translates into CASSVKNEQYF.

The chain carries TRBV19 and TRBJ2-7; D is undetermined. V lost 5 bases and J 6 bases, leaving 17 bases between the germline ends. Germline-derived CDR1 and CDR2 are LNHDA and SQIVND (reference sequence). The CDR3 is made up of 14 amino acids. Written as DNA, the CDR3 is TGTGCCAGTAGTCTACCTAATCAGTACAGCGAGCAGTACTTC. It yields the protein CASSLPNQYSEQYF.

This chain uses TRBV13 with TRBJ1-4; D call uncertain. The CDR3 loop spans 12 amino acids. The V end was cut by 2 bases, the J end by 6 bases, with 4 bases between. Germline loops: CDR1 PRHDT, CDR2 FYEKMQ (reference sequence). The CDR3 region has the DNA TGTGCCAGCAGCTTACAAGATGAAAAACTGTTTTTT. Its translation is CASSLQDEKLFF.

This clone was counted a single time. The genes are TRBV29-1 and TRBJ1-1; D is undetermined. V shed 6 bases and J shed 10 bases, with 33 bases lying between them. Germline values: CDR1 SQVTM, CDR2 ANQGSEA. This CDR3 spans 17 amino acids. CDR3 in amino acids: CSVAVYRDLNSPTPAFF. CDR3 sequence (DNA): TGCAGCGTCGCAGTCTACAGAGATTTAAACAGCCCCACGCCAGCTTTCTTT.

V gene TRBV19 combines with J gene TRBJ2-7; 7 bases line up with TRBD1. This CDR3 is 15 amino acids long. Trimming took 5 bases from V and 2 from J; bases not matched to a gene: 9. The germline gives CDR1 LNHDA, CDR2 SQIVND (reference sequence). CDR3 protein: CASSLGQDKTYEQYF. The CDR3 DNA reads as TGTGCCAGTAGTCTTGGACAGGACAAGACCTACGAGCAGTACTTC.

Details on this clone: Mismatch with germline at one junction end may stem from a read error. The chain couples TRBV18 to TRBJ1-2, with 7 bases identical to TRBD1. The germline gives CDR1 KGHSH, CDR2 LQKENI. The CDR3 is 14 amino acids. The CDR3 bases are TGTGCCAGCTCACCACAGGGGGCCGACTATGACTACACCTTC. This codes for CASSPQGADYDYTF.

The chain is built from TRBV18 and TRBJ1-4; possible D gene TRBD1, 6 bases. Germline CDR1 and CDR2: KGHSH and LQKENI. With 6 bases removed from V and 8 bases from J, the gap between germline ends came to 22 bases. CDR3 length: 16 amino acids. This chain's CDR3 is CASSPPGPGTGEKLFF. The CDR3 nucleotides are TGTGCCAGCTCGCCGCCGGGACCCGGAACAGGGGAAAAACTGTTTTTT.

This chain joins TRBV6-1 and TRBJ1-1; possibly TRBD1 for D (5 bases). Per the germline V gene, CDR1 is MNHNS and CDR2 is SASEGT. This CDR3 contains 13 residues. Trimming removed 6 bases at V and 8 bases at J, with 16 bases between. The CDR3: CASSVQQAPEAFF. CDR3 sequence (DNA): TGTGCCAGCAGCGTACAACAGGCACCAGAAGCTTTCTTT.

The rearrangement links TRBV9 to TRBJ2-2; unclear D gene. Looked up from germline, CDR1 is SGDLS and CDR2 is YYNGEE. CDR3 length equals 14 residues. V was shortened by 4 bases and J by 1 base, with 8 bases between the two germline ends. This CDR3 is CASSFRLNTGELFF. CDR3 coding DNA: TGTGCCAGCAGCTTTAGATTGAACACCGGGGAGCTGTTTTTT.

The J gene is TRBJ2-1, the V gene TRBV11-3, with D perhaps matching TRBD2 (5 bases). The CDR3 totals 16 residues. V was cut by 6 bases and J by 0 bases, with 15 bases left in between. CDR1 and CDR2 from the germline V gene are SGHNT and YENEEA. In DNA form, the CDR3 reads TGTGCCAGCAGGCCCTCAAGCGGAAGCTCCTACAATGAGCAGTTCTTC. As protein: CASRPSSGSSYNEQFF.

This clone came up once. This chain joins TRBV5-1 and TRBJ2-2; D unresolved. CDR3 size: 15 residues. Germline V CDR1 and CDR2: SGHRS, YFSETQ. The V end lost 5 bases, the J end lost 3 bases, and 14 bases lay between the germline ends. Here the CDR3 DNA reads TGCGCCAGCAGTAACTCGGGTCCGGACACCGGGGAGCTGTTTTTT. Amino acids: CASSNSGPDTGELFF.

The chain recombines TRBV28 with TRBJ2-6, with 9 bases aligning to TRBD1. This CDR3 is built from 20 residues. Unmatched junction bases numbered 18, after V lost 6 bases and J lost 3 bases. From germline, CDR1 is MDHEN and CDR2 SYDVKM. Written as DNA, the CDR3 is TGTGCCAGCAGCCCGGACCCCCCATTGGACAGGGGACTTGGGGCCAACGTCCTGACTTTC. Translated, it gives CASSPDPPLDRGLGANVLTF.